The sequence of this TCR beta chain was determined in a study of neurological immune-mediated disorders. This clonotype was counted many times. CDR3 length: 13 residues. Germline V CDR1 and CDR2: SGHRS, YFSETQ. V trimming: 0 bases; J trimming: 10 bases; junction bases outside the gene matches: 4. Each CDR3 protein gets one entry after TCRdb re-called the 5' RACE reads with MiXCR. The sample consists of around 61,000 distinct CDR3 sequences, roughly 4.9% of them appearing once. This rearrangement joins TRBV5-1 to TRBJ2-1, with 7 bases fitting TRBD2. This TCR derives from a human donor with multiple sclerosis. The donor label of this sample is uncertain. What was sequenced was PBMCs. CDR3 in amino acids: CASSLGLAAEQFF. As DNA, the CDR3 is TGCGCCAGCAGCTTGGGACTAGCTGCCGAGCAGTTCTTC. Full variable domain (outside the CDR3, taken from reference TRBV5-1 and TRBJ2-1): KAGVTQTPRYLIKTRGQQVTLSCSPISGHRSVSWYQQTPGQGLQFLFEYFSETQRNKGNFPGRFSGRQFSNSRSEMNVSTLELGDSALYLCASSLGLAAEQFFGPGTRLTVL.